The clone carrying this T cell receptor (beta chain) has at least ten counts. The CDR3 is made up of 14 amino acids. CDR1 and CDR2 from the germline V gene are SGHRS and YFSETQ. The ends were cut back, 0 bases at V and 4 bases at J, with 10 bases in the middle. This record comes from a study of T-cell reconstitution after alpha-beta-depleted transplantation in children. Unique molecular identifiers were incorporated when the TCRbeta library was constructed. TCRdb called the PCR reads again in MiXCR, with one record for every CDR3 protein. The repertoire includes roughly 170,000 distinct CDR3 sequences, 6.5% to 7.5% of them detected once, and more than 2.5% sits in the top ten.

This chain connects TRBV5-1 to TRBJ1-1; D might be TRBD1 (5 bases). This specimen was PBMCs from the stem cell graft donor, taken from the stem cell graft. The source of this sequence is a human donor who donated a stem cell graft to a child with Wiskott-Aldrich syndrome. This CDR3 is CASSLGQGFTEAFF. In DNA form, the CDR3 reads TGCGCCAGCAGCTTGGGGCAGGGATTCACTGAAGCTTTCTTT.